The source of this T cell receptor (beta chain) is a study of blood T cell repertoires in COVID-19. On the study more broadly: Samples taken during acute and convalescent COVID-19 were collected in the United States, Italy and Spain. Sources were T cells, B-cell-depleted T cells, or PBMCs; the material itself was cDNA or gDNA.

Original data processing: The authors estimated nucleated cell counts from reference gene primer amplification. Sequenced by immunoSEQ multiplex PCR; TCRdb stores in-frame clones only, minus some. V and J calls and clone size are those listed in that table; D and trimming were worked out from the DNA. Of about 200,000 clones in the sample, about 85% were seen once. In its sample, this clone was seen a few times. Germline V gene data show CDR1 as SEHNR and CDR2 as FQNEAQ (reference sequence). V gave up 2 bases and J gave up 1 base, with 5 bases separating them. The CDR3 spans 13 residues. This TCR was recovered from a woman of 80 years or more with acute or convalescent COVID-19. The V call is TRBV7-9, the J call TRBJ1-1; D may be TRBD1 (5 bases). Sequenced sample: peripheral blood. The CDR3 DNA reads TGTGCCAGCAGCTTACAGGGGAACACTGAAGCTTTCTTT. This codes for CASSLQGNTEAFF.